These 17 T cell receptor beta chains were all obtained from the same sample, sequenced in a study of Graves' ophthalmopathy and Graves' hyperthyroidism. Amplification of TCR beta CDR3 regions used RNA transcripts. HTBI primers served in a first-round RT-PCR, which a second-round multiplex PCR followed. TCRdb redid the calling of the multiplex PCR reads with MiXCR, one entry per CDR3 protein. This table holds around 1,200,000 distinct CDR3 sequences, about 38% found once. Sequencing used peripheral blood or thyroid tissue (not recorded which). All receptors come from an adult man with Graves' hyperthyroidism.

This clonotype was recorded a few times. This rearrangement joins TRBV12-3 or TRBV12-4 to TRBJ2-7, with unresolved D. Trimming left V 6 bases short and J 6 bases short, with 12 bases between. The CDR3 is 12 residues long. The CDR3 protein is CASRAGPREQYF. In DNA form, the CDR3 reads TGTGCCAGCAGGGCAGGTCCGCGCGAGCAGTACTTC.

Worth noting for this clonotype: Mismatch with germline at one junction end may stem from a read error. The rearrangement links TRBV29-1 to TRBJ2-7, with D perhaps matching TRBD2 (6 bases). This CDR3 is 14 amino acids long. Per the germline V gene, CDR1 is SQVTM and CDR2 is ANQGSEA. CDR3 region: CSVDTGTGSYEQYF. DNA of the CDR3: TGCAGCGTCGACACCGGGACTGGGTCCTATGAGCAGTACTTC.

This clonotype was seen ten or more times. This chain connects TRBV9 to TRBJ2-7, with TRBD2 matching over 10 bases. The CDR3 spans 15 residues. Germline V gene lookup returns CDR1 SGDLS and CDR2 YYNGEE. The V gene end was trimmed by 0 bases and the J gene end by 2 bases; junction bases not matched to a gene: 2. DNA of the CDR3: TGTGCCAGCAGCGTAGGAGCGGGGGGGCCCTACGAGCAGTACTTC. Its protein product is CASSVGAGGPYEQYF.

A few counts support this clonotype. The V and J genes are TRBV25-1 and TRBJ2-2, with TRBD1 identical over 9 bases. CDR1 is MGHDK, CDR2 SYGVNS, per germline. V gave up 6 bases and J gave up 7 bases; unmatched junction bases: 6. This CDR3 spans 14 amino acids. The CDR3 DNA follows: TGTGCCAGCAGGGGACAGGGCTTGGGCGGGGAGCTGTTTTTT. Its protein product is CASRGQGLGGELFF.

This clonotype appeared a single time. One junction end disagrees with the germline gene, perhaps due to a read error. V and J are TRBV30 and TRBJ1-5; unclear D gene. This CDR3 has 15 residues. Germline-derived CDR1 and CDR2 are GTSNPN and SVGIG (reference sequence). CDR3 region: CAWSVLGRGNQPLHF. The CDR3 DNA is TGTGCCTGGAGTGTACTGGGCCGTGGCAATCAGCCCCTGCATTTT. The whole variable domain, filled in from reference TRBV30 and TRBJ1-5, reads SQTIHQWPATLVQPVGSPLSLECTVEGTSNPNLYWYRQAAGRGLQLLFYSVGIGQISSEVPQNLSASRPQDRQFILSSKKLLLSDSGFYLCAWSVLGRGNQPLHFGDGTRLSIL.

This clonotype was seen ten or more times. The chain couples TRBV5-1 to TRBJ1-2; weak D call: TRBD1 (6 bases). CDR1 SGHRS and CDR2 YFSETQ come from the germline V gene. Trimming pared 4 bases from V and 2 bases from J, leaving 12 bases between. CDR3 length: 14 residues. The DNA of the CDR3 is TGCGCCAGCAGCCCCGGACAGCAGAACTATGGCTACACCTTC. It codes for CASSPGQQNYGYTF.

The chain's CDR3 is CASSLRQGPYEKLFF. The CDR3 DNA reads TGTGCCAGCAGCTTGCGACAGGGGCCTTATGAAAAACTGTTTTTT. The chain has TRBV5-6 and TRBJ1-4, with 8 bases identical to TRBD1. The CDR3 has 15 residues. The V and J ends lost 1 base and 6 bases, in that order; junction bases with no gene match: 5. CDR1 and CDR2 from the germline V gene are SGHDT and YYEEEE. Looking up the rest from reference TRBV5-6 and TRBJ1-4 gives the full variable domain: DAGVTQSPTHLIKTRGQQVTLRCSPKSGHDTVSWYQQALGQGPQFIFQYYEEEERQRGNFPDRFSGHQFPNYSSELNVNALLLGDSALYLCASSLRQGPYEKLFFGSGTQLSVL.

The V call is TRBV6-5, the J call TRBJ1-4; the D is unclear. CDR3 length equals 17 residues. The germline gives CDR1 MNHEY, CDR2 SVGAGI. V dropped 4 bases and J dropped 1 base, with 16 bases sitting between them. The CDR3 DNA sequence: TGTGCCAGCAGTTCCCTGGGTGTATTCGGAACTAATGAAAAACTGTTTTTT. This encodes CASSSLGVFGTNEKLFF.

The V and J genes are TRBV12-3 or TRBV12-4 and TRBJ1-2; TRBD1 agrees at 7 bases. J lost 5 bases, V lost 3 bases, and 6 bases had no gene match. The CDR3 totals 14 residues. In DNA, the CDR3 is TGTGCCAGCAGTTTCACAGGGGAGCCATATGGCTACACCTTC. This codes for CASSFTGEPYGYTF.

Only a few counts were recorded for this clonotype. This may arise from a read error, as a much more abundant clone is one base away. The chain has TRBV11-2 and TRBJ1-4; no clear D gene. Germline V lookup: CDR1 SGHAT, CDR2 FQNNGV. The CDR3 totals 15 residues. The CDR3 nucleotides are TGTGCCAGCAGCACCGCCCGGGCACGTAATGAAAAACTGCTTTTT. Translated: CASSTARARNEKLLF. The full variable domain, completed using reference TRBV11-2 and TRBJ1-4, is EAGVAQSPRYKIIEKRQSVAFWCNPISGHATLYWYQQILGQGPKLLIQFQNNGVVDDSQLPKDRFSAERLKGVDSTLKIQPAKLEDSAVYLCASSTARARNEKLLFGSGTQLSVL.

In its sample, this clonotype was seen many times. The junction and the germline gene differ at one end; a read error may be behind it. V usage is TRBV9 and J usage is TRBJ1-1; D might be TRBD1 (6 bases). Germline-derived CDR1 and CDR2 are SGDLS and YYNGEE. The CDR3 totals 14 residues. The CDR3 reads CASSVAGAGTEAFF. The CDR3 DNA sequence: TGCGCCAGCAGTGTCGCGGGGGCGGGCACTGAAGCTTTCTTT.

This chain joins TRBV25-1 and TRBJ1-2; D remains unclear. The germline CDR1 and CDR2 sequences are MGHDK and SYGVNS. Trimming removed 5 bases at V and 3 bases at J, with 13 bases between. CDR3 length: 14 amino acids. CDR3 nucleotides: TGTGCCAGCAGTTTTGGAAGGACCTACTATGGCTACACCTTC. This encodes CASSFGRTYYGYTF.

This clonotype was counted ten times or more. The genes are TRBV10-3 and TRBJ1-6; 7 bases agree with TRBD1. Germline V gene lookup returns CDR1 ENHRY and CDR2 SYGVKD. The CDR3 extends over 14 amino acids. The trim removed 0 bases at V and 7 bases at J, leaving 0 bases unmatched. The CDR3 protein is CAISESQGNSPLHF. CDR3 DNA sequence: TGTGCCATCAGTGAGTCACAGGGGAATTCACCCCTCCACTTT.

This clonotype was counted ten times or more. The gene calls are TRBV7-2 and TRBJ1-2; D may be TRBD1 (6 bases). The CDR3 consists of 17 residues. Trimming removed 5 bases from V and 1 base from J, with 20 bases in between. Germline V gene sequence: CDR1 SGHTA, CDR2 FQGNSA. The CDR3 protein is CASSLRAGGRDNYGYTF. In nucleotides, the CDR3 is TGTGCCAGCAGCCTAAGGGCGGGGGGCCGCGATAACTATGGCTACACCTTC.

The chain employs TRBV7-3 and TRBJ2-5; tentative D call: TRBD1 (6 bases). CDR3 length equals 16 residues. Germline V CDR1 and CDR2: SGHTA, FQGTGA. The V gene lost 2 bases and the J gene lost 7 bases, with 20 bases spanning the gap. The CDR3: CASSLVGATPRGTQYF. CDR3 in DNA: TGTGCCAGCAGCTTAGTAGGGGCCACACCCAGGGGGACCCAGTACTTC.

In regard to this clonotype: This may come from a read error, since a much larger clone is one base off. The chain carries TRBV29-1 and TRBJ1-2; D possibly corresponds to TRBD1 (5 bases). The CDR3 sequence is 14 residues long. The V end was cut by 3 bases, the J end by 2 bases, with 13 bases between. Germline V CDR1 and CDR2: SQVTM, ANQGSEA. For the CDR3, the DNA is TGCAGCGTTGAGCGGGGGTTTTTAAACTATGGCTACACCTTC. Its translation is CSVERGFLNYGYTF.

This clonotype was recorded a few times. The chain joins TRBV12-3 or TRBV12-4 to TRBJ2-7; D is possibly TRBD1 (5 bases). The V end lost 3 bases, the J end lost 3 bases, and 15 bases lay between the germline ends. This CDR3 has 15 residues. CDR3 region: CASSFQGQLSYEQYF. The CDR3 DNA reads as TGTGCCAGCAGTTTTCAGGGCCAGTTAAGCTACGAGCAGTACTTC.